This is a list of T cell receptor beta chains from one sample in a study of T cell changes during pregnancy in multiple sclerosis. Sequencing was performed with immunoSEQ multiplex PCR; in TCRdb, only in-frame clones are kept and a portion is missing. The table lists roughly 52,000 clones, roughly 92% of them singletons. The source material was CD8+ T cells from peripheral blood mononuclear cells, sampled before pregnancy. These receptors were obtained from a female donor with multiple sclerosis, enrolled in a pregnancy study. Each CDR3 is given with its conserved first and last residue.

len: 15
v_gene: TRBV19
CDR3aa: CASSIGTGSITEQYF

len: 15
v_gene: TRBV6-1
CDR3aa: CASSAPSDGTYEQYF

len: 13
v_gene: TRBV11-2
CDR3aa: CASSFTGNYGYTF

len: 12
v_gene: TRBV5-6
CDR3aa: CASSLGQNEQYF

len: 17
v_gene: TRBV5-1
CDR3aa: CASSSDRGLGGANVLTF

len: 15
v_gene: TRBV9
CDR3aa: CASSVGGGTGNTIYF

len: 13
v_gene: TRBV13
CDR3aa: CASSPEAGETQYF

len: 13
v_gene: TRBV5-6
CDR3aa: CASSLGASYEQYF

len: 16
v_gene: TRBV9
CDR3aa: CASSVDPDRDSHEQFF

len: 15
v_gene: TRBV6-6
CDR3aa: CASSYPGTAYDGYTF

len: 15
v_gene: TRBV27
CDR3aa: CASSLSGAGFYEQYF

len: 14
v_gene: TRBV28
CDR3aa: CASSPTGLGTEAFF

len: 14
v_gene: TRBV19
CDR3aa: CASSQTGGSETQYF

len: 13
v_gene: TRBV19
CDR3aa: CASSTPVAPGAFF

len: 16
v_gene: TRBV4-1
CDR3aa: CASSQDWRDRAYEQYF